Included here is one TCR beta chain sequence, with context. The record originates from a study of cytomegalovirus exposure and HLA in healthy donors. This table comes from immunoSEQ multiplex PCR, and its TCRdb copy is limited to in-frame clones, with some not included. The table includes 120,000 to 150,000 clones, more than 75% detected once. The receptor was isolated from a man between 18 and 29 years old in good health and CMV-seropositive. The material sequenced was PBMCs.

DNA of the CDR3: TGCGCCAGCAGCACCGGACTAGCCGCCGGGGGGGGGACCCAGTACTTC. Translated: CASSTGLAAGGGTQYF. The genes are TRBV5-1 and TRBJ2-5; 8 nucleotides align to TRBD2. CDR1 is SGHRS and CDR2 is YFSETQ in the germline V gene. The CDR3 contains 16 residues. V shed 4 bases and J 7 bases; nucleotides not matched to a gene: 15.